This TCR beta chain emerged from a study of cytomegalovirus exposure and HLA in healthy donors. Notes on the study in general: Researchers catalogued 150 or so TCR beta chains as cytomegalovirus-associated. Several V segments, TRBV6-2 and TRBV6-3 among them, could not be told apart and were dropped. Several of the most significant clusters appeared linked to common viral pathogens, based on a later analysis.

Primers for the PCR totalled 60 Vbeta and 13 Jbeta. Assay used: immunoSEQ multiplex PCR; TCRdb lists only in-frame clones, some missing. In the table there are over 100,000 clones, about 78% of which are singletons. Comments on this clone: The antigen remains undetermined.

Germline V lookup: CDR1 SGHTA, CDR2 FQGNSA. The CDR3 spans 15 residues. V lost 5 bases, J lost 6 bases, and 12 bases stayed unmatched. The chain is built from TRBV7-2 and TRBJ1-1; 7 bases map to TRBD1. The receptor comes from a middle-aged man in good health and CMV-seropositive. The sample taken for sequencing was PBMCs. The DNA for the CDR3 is TGTGCCAGCAGCCTTCGACAGGGTGAATCCGCTGAAGCTTTCTTT. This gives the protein CASSLRQGESAEAFF.